This TCR beta chain was captured by sequencing in a study of glioma-infiltrating T cells after dendritic cell vaccination. Across the study: Patients received autologous tumor lysate-pulsed dendritic cell vaccination between the early 2000s and the early 2010s.

Up to 2 ug genomic DNA was used for TCRB CDR3 amplification. TCRdb's copy holds only in-frame clones and misses some; the assay was immunoSEQ multiplex PCR. The sample includes roughly 50,000 clones, 89% seen only once; the top ten take roughly 5.3%. The sample's time point: after dendritic cell vaccination, including at tumor progression/relapse. PBMC sampling occurred before vaccination, two weeks after the third dose, and at progression. Per the germline V gene, CDR1 is SGHTA and CDR2 is FQGNSA. The V end lost 5 bases, the J end lost 1 base, and 20 bases lay between the germline ends. The CDR3 consists of 17 residues.

This specimen was blood, taken after dendritic cell vaccination. V gene TRBV7-2 combines with J gene TRBJ1-2; a possible D gene is TRBD1 (6 bases). The TCR was taken from a human donor with glioblastoma. The CDR3 is CASSKVGGNALNYGYTF. Written as DNA, the CDR3 is TGTGCCAGCAGCAAAGTAGGGGGAAACGCTCTTAACTATGGCTACACCTTC.